This TCR beta chain is from a study of regulatory T cells in long-lasting Graves disease. Assembly of TCR beta libraries relied on iRepertoire HTBI primers together with Arm-PCR of CDR3 regions. TCRdb independently ran MiXCR on the multiplex PCR reads; one entry per CDR3 protein. The table lists 550,000 to 650,000 distinct CDR3 sequences, more than 15% of them singletons, with around 13% in the top ten. Overall study results and limits: Favored gene segments in persistent disease were TRBV28, TRBJ1-2 and TRBJ2-5.

From germline, CDR1 is SGHAT and CDR2 FQNNGV. Trimming took off 5 bases at V and 5 bases at J, with 13 bases between the two ends. The CDR3 has 13 amino acids. Many counts were recorded for this clonotype. Its antigen remains unknown. Documented time point: newly diagnosed GD, antithyroid drugs for less than 3 months. The authors made the TCR library using RNA they extracted from PBMCs. Another study also made use of these data, one on T cells in Graves' hyperthyroidism and ophthalmopathy. According to that study: The study enrolled patients aged 18 to 65 with newly diagnosed hyperthyroidism of under 2 months' duration. Any patient presenting with uncontrolled infection, other autoimmune disease, pregnancy or lactation was left out. Researchers ran a first-round RT-PCR on the TCR CDR3 using the HTBI primer set.

The TCR sequence derives from a man younger than 35 with Graves disease. This chain connects TRBV11-2 to TRBJ2-7; D is perhaps TRBD1 (6 bases). The sequencing here drew on peripheral blood mononuclear cells (PBMCs), taken at new diagnosis, from a patient treated with antithyroid drugs. The CDR3 DNA follows: TGTGCCAGCAGCCAACAACAGGGTAACGAGCAGTACTTC. Translated, it gives CASSQQQGNEQYF.